The T cell receptor beta chain described here comes from a study of blood T cell repertoires in COVID-19. Unmatched junction bases numbered 5, after V lost 5 bases and J lost 5 bases. Germline loops: CDR1 MNHEY, CDR2 SVGAGI. The CDR3 covers 13 residues. Sequenced by immunoSEQ multiplex PCR; TCRdb stores in-frame clones only, minus some. The data show about 280,000 clones, about 89% seen once. Specimen: peripheral blood. The receptor's source is a man aged 40-49 years with acute or convalescent COVID-19. The V gene is TRBV6-5, the J gene TRBJ1-2, with TRBD1 matching over 7 bases. CDR3 coding DNA: TGTGCCAGCAGTCAGGGACAGCTATATGGCTACACCTTC. Translating gives CASSQGQLYGYTF.